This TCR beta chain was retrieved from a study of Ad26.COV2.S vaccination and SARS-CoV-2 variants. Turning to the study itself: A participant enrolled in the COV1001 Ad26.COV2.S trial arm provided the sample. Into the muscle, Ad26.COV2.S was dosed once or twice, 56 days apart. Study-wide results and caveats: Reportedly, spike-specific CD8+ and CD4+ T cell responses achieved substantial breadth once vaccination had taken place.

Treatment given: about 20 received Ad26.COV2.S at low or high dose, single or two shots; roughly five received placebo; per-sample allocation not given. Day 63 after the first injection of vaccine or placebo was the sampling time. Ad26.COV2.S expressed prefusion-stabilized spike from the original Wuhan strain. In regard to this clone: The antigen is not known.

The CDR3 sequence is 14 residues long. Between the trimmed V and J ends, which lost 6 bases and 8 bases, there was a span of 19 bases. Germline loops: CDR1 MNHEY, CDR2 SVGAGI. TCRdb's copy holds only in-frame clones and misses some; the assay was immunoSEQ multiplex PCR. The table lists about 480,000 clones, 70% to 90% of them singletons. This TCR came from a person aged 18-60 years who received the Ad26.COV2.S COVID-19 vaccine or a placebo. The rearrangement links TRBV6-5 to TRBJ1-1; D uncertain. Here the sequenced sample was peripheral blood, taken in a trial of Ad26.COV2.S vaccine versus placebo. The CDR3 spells CASSPRTASLEAFF. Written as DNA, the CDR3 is TGTGCCAGCAGCCCACGGACCGCGTCGCTCGAAGCTTTCTTT.